These T cell receptor beta chains were read from a single sample in a study of T-cell memory formation after mild COVID-19. In TCRdb, the 5' RACE reads were re-called with MiXCR into one record per CDR3 protein. The profile shows about 600,000 distinct CDR3 sequences, approximately 21% of them singletons. Sequenced sample: PBMCs or a T cell subset sorted from them (not recorded which). Receptor source: an adult woman who had mild COVID-19 (a few samples of this study predate the infection). Cell type and time point are not known. The conserved cysteine and the conserved F or W are not part of the CDR3 here. A D gene is named only where the DNA matches it firmly.

v_gene | d_gene | CDR3aa
TRBV6-5 | TRBD1 | ASSYEAGTGNSYEQY
TRBV5-1 | NA | ASSLGGGLNQPQH
TRBV29-1 | TRBD2 | SGLRGGQPEQY
TRBV12-3/TRBV12-4 | NA | ASSSRGTEAF
TRBV7-6 | TRBD1 | ASSHPTGTGNNEQF
TRBV3-1 | TRBD1 | ASSPTTGLRGNEQF
TRBV3-1 | NA | ASSQDFGNQPQH
TRBV7-6 | NA | ASRSPGGDEQF
TRBV9 | TRBD1 | ASSAGQVLNYGYT
TRBV7-9 | TRBD1 | ASSKAPGQGNEQY
TRBV30 | NA | AWSGVALETQY
TRBV3-1 | TRBD1 | ASSRGGGTGGQPQH
TRBV27 | NA | ASSPFVGEADTQY
TRBV7-9 | NA | ARSLVSYEQY
TRBV2 | TRBD2 | ASSESTSGGADTQY
TRBV5-1 | NA | ASSLGQGWPAF
TRBV11-2 | NA | ASSLDGGSSNQPQH
TRBV12-3/TRBV12-4 | NA | ASSPALGGGGYT
TRBV5-6 | TRBD1 | ASSLQGARNQPQH
TRBV5-1 | NA | ASSSGWRNEAF